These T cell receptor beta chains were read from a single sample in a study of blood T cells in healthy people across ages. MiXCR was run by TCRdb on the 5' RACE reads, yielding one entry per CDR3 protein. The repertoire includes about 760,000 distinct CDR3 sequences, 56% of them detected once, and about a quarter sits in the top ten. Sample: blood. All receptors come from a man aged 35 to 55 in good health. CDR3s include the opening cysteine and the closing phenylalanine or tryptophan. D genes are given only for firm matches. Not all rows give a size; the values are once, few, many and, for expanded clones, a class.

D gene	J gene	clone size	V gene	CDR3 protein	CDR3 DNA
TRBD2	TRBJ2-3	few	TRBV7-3	CASRLERGGITDTQYF	TGTGCCAGCAGACTCGAGCGGGGGGGAATCACAGATACGCAGTATTTT
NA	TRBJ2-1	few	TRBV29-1	CSVVGVAEQFF	TGCAGCGTTGTAGGGGTTGCTGAGCAGTTCTTC
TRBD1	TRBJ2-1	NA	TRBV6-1	CASSITYPGQHTLPYNEQFF	TGTGCCAGCAGTATTACTTACCCGGGACAGCACACTCTGCCCTACAATGAGCAGTTCTTC
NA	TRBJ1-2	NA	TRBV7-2	CASSFGTAANYGYTF	TGTGCCAGCAGCTTTGGGACGGCAGCTAACTATGGCTACACCTTC
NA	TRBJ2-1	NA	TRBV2	CASSGRLGYNEQFF	TGTGCCAGCAGTGGACGGTTAGGGTACAATGAGCAGTTCTTC
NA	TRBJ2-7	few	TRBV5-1	CASSLGGTASSYEQYF	TGCGCCAGCAGCTTGGGCGGGACAGCCAGCTCCTACGAGCAGTACTTC
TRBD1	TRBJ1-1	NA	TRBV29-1	CSARTVQGENTEAFF	TGCAGCGCAAGGACCGTACAGGGGGAGAACACTGAAGCTTTCTTT
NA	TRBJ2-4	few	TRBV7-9	CASSLQGGKNIQYF	TGTGCCAGCAGCCTACAGGGCGGCAAAAACATTCAGTACTTC
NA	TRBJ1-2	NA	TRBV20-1	CSARRIDPGRNYGYTF	TGCAGTGCTAGACGGATTGATCCAGGGCGTAACTATGGCTACACCTTC
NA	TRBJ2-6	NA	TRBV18	CASSLGSSGSGANVLTF	TGTGCCAGCTCACTCGGGTCTTCCGGCTCTGGGGCCAACGTCCTGACTTTC
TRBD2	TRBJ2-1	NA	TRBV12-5	CASGSDSGGPSSYNEQFF	TGTGCTAGTGGTTCCGATAGCGGGGGGCCCAGCTCCTACAATGAGCAGTTCTTC
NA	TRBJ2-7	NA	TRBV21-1	CASSKVLAGGSYEQYF	TGTGCCAGCAGCAAGGTACTAGCGGGGGGTTCCTACGAGCAGTACTTC
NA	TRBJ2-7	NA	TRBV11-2	CASSFTPAGASWEQYF	TGTGCCAGCAGCTTCACCCCGGCAGGGGCGAGTTGGGAGCAGTACTTC
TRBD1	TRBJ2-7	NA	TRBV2	CASKWTGSYEQYF	TGTGCCAGTAAGTGGACAGGGTCTTACGAGCAGTACTTC
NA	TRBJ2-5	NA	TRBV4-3	CASSQDFGGQETQYF	TGCGCCAGCAGCCAAGATTTCGGGGGCCAAGAGACCCAGTACTTC
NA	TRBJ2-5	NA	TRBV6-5	CASARSRGQETQYF	TGTGCCAGTGCTCGGTCAAGGGGGCAAGAGACCCAGTACTTC
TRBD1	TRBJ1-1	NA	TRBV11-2	CASSSIDRGQNTEAFF	TGTGCCAGCAGCTCTATTGACAGGGGACAGAACACTGAAGCTTTCTTT
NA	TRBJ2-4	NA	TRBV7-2	CASSVVAGRNIQYF	TGTGCCAGCAGCGTAGTAGCAGGACGAAACATTCAGTACTTC
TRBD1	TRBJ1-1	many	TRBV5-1	CASSLAQGGNTEAFF	TGCGCCAGCAGCTTGGCACAGGGGGGGAACACTGAAGCTTTCTTT
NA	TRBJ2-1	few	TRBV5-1	CASSKGTSDEQFF	TGCGCCAGCAGCAAAGGGACAAGCGATGAGCAGTTCTTC
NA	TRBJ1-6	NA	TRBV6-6	CASSNAAGNSPLHF	TGTGCCAGCTCTAACGCAGCGGGGAATTCACCCCTCCACTTT
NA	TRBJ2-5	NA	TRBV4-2	CASSQSGEETQYF	TGTGCCAGCAGCCAGAGCGGCGAAGAGACCCAGTACTTC
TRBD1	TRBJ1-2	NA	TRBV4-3	CASSQEGRQGAIGYGYTF	TGCGCCAGCAGCCAAGAGGGTAGACAGGGGGCAATAGGGTATGGCTACACCTTC
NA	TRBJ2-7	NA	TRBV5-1	CASSWSRTRGPTDEQYF	TGCGCCAGCAGCTGGAGCCGAACCCGGGGCCCTACCGACGAGCAGTACTTC
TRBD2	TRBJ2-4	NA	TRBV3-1	CASSQGQLAGMKNIQYF	TGTGCCAGCAGCCAAGGCCAACTAGCGGGCATGAAAAACATTCAGTACTTC
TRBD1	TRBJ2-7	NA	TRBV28	CASSDSGTGALFSYEQYF	TGTGCCAGCAGCGATTCTGGGACAGGAGCCTTGTTCTCCTACGAGCAGTACTTC
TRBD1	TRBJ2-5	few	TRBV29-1	CSYDRVPQETQYF	TGCAGCTACGACAGGGTCCCTCAAGAGACCCAGTACTTC
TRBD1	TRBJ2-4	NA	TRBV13	CASSSRGGEPGIQYF	TGTGCCAGCAGCTCTCGAGGGGGCGAACCTGGCATTCAGTACTTC
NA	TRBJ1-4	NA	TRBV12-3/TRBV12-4	CASSPGFLNAKLFF	TGTGCCAGCAGTCCAGGGTTTCTTAATGCAAAACTGTTTTTT
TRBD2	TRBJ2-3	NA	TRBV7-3	CASSSRYSGTRADTQYF	TGTGCCAGCAGCTCGCGATATAGCGGGACGCGCGCAGATACGCAGTATTTT
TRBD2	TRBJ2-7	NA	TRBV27	CASGLAGTAGEQYF	TGTGCCAGCGGACTAGCGGGGACCGCTGGGGAGCAGTACTTC
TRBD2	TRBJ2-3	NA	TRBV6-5	CASSPTSGRDTQYF	TGCGCCAGCAGTCCGACTAGCGGGAGGGATACGCAGTATTTT
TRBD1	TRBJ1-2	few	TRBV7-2	CASSLNRGPGYGYTF	TGTGCCAGCAGCCTTAACAGGGGACCAGGGTATGGCTACACCTTC
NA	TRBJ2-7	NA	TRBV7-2	CASSLGQGSPYEQYF	TGTGCCAGCAGCTTAGGCCAGGGATCCCCCTACGAGCAGTACTTC
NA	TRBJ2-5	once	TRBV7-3	CASLTTAQETQYF	TGTGCCAGCTTAACGACAGCACAAGAGACCCAGTACTTC
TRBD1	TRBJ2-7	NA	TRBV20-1	CSAPSGGGKSYEQYF	TGCAGTGCGCCGTCAGGGGGCGGGAAATCCTACGAGCAGTACTTC
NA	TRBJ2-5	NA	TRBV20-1	CSATLAQETQYF	TGCAGTGCTACCCTCGCACAGGAGACCCAGTACTTC
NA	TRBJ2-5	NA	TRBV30	CAWSIGPQETQYF	TGTGCCTGGAGCATCGGACCACAAGAGACCCAGTACTTC
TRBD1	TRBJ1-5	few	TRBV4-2	CASRVELGQGGQPQHF	TGTGCCAGCAGGGTTGAGCTGGGACAGGGTGGACAGCCCCAGCATTTT
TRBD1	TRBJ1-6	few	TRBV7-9	CASSSNMHGTGLNSPLHF	TGTGCCAGCAGCTCGAACATGCACGGGACAGGGTTGAATTCACCCCTCCACTTT
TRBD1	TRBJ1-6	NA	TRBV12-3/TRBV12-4	CASSFAAGGSPLHF	TGTGCCAGCAGTTTTGCGGCAGGGGGCTCACCCCTCCACTTT
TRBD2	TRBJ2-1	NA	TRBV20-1	CSANGLAGVLDEQFF	TGCAGTGCTAACGGACTAGCGGGAGTTCTGGATGAGCAGTTCTTC
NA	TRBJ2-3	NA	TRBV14	CASRLLGIDTQYF	TGTGCCAGCAGACTCTTAGGGATAGATACGCAGTATTTT
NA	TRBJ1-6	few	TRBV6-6	CASIHLTGPGSPLHF	TGTGCCAGCATTCATTTGACAGGCCCAGGGTCACCCCTCCACTTT
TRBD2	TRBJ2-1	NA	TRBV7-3	CASSPGLAGRHEQFF	TGTGCCAGCAGCCCCGGACTAGCGGGGCGCCATGAGCAGTTCTTC
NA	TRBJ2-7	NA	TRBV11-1	CASSFLVSYEQYF	TGTGCCAGCAGCTTCCTCGTTTCCTACGAGCAGTACTTC
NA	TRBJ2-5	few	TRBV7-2	CASSLGARTQETQYF	TGTGCCAGCAGCTTAGGTGCTCGGACACAAGAGACCCAGTACTTC
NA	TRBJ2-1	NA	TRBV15	CATSSLEDYNEQFF	TGTGCCACCAGCAGTTTAGAGGATTACAATGAGCAGTTCTTC
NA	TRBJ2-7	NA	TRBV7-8	CASSPKTAYEQYF	TGTGCCAGCAGCCCCAAGACAGCCTACGAGCAGTACTTC
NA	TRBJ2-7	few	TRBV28	CASSSGTGNTYEQYF	TGTGCCAGCAGTAGCGGGACAGGAAATACCTACGAGCAGTACTTC
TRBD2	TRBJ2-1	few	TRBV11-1	CASSFNSMGGKNYNEQFF	TGTGCCAGCAGCTTTAACTCGATGGGGGGGAAGAACTACAATGAGCAGTTCTTC
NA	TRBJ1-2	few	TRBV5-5	CASTPAPPGTGYTF	TGTGCCAGCACGCCTGCCCCTCCAGGTACTGGCTACACCTTC